The 26 T cell receptor beta chains given below trace back to one sample, sequenced in a study of Japanese encephalitis immunity and Zika vaccine responses. PBMCs were CFSE-labeled and cultured for more than 5 days with peptide pools at about 0.95 ug/mL each. Live CD56-CD19-CD16-CD3+CD4+ cells with low CFSE were sorted unfixed as proliferating CD4 T cells. TCRdb reprocessed the 5' RACE reads via MiXCR and lists one record per CDR3 protein. Seen here are roughly 430 distinct CDR3 sequences, 0.9% to 1.2% observed once, and the top ten hold approximately 29%. Sample: antigen-activated CD4+ T cells from blood, cultured, taken during a Zika inactivated vaccine study. The receptors were gathered from an adult woman who received an inactivated Zika virus vaccine.

This clonotype is termed hyperexpanded. The V call is TRBV4-2, the J call TRBJ2-3; possibly TRBD1 for D (6 bases). The CDR3 length is 17 residues. Germline V gene sequence: CDR1 LGHNA, CDR2 YNFKEQ. Trimming stripped 0 bases from V and 2 bases from J, with 15 bases between. The CDR3 nucleotides read TGTGCCAGCAGCCAAGATTTTGGCAGGGGTTCCACAGATACGCAGTATTTT. It specifies CASSQDFGRGSTDTQYF.

In its sample, this clonotype ranks as large. The chain uses TRBV28 and TRBJ1-1, with D possibly matching TRBD1 (5 bases). This CDR3 is built from 14 residues. CDR1 and CDR2 from the germline V gene are MDHEN and SYDVKM. V was shortened by 5 bases and J by 2 bases, with 12 bases between the two germline ends. In DNA, the CDR3 is TGTGCCAGCAGTAGGGGAGGGCTTAACACTGAAGCTTTCTTT. Amino acid sequence: CASSRGGLNTEAFF.

This clonotype qualifies as hyperexpanded (1% or more). V gene TRBV6-5 combines with J gene TRBJ1-2, with D possibly matching TRBD1 (5 bases). Germline V lookup: CDR1 MNHEY, CDR2 SVGAGI. Between the trimmed V and J ends, which lost 5 bases and 1 base, there was a span of 17 bases. The CDR3 extends over 16 amino acids. CDR3 region: CASSRTGTAINYGYTF. The CDR3 DNA reads TGTGCCAGCAGTAGGACCGGGACGGCGATTAACTATGGCTACACCTTC.

This clonotype is medium-sized in the sample. The chain combines TRBV12-3 or TRBV12-4 with TRBJ2-6, with D possibly matching TRBD2 (5 bases). V dropped 5 bases and J dropped 0 bases, with 5 bases sitting between them. The length of the CDR3 is 14 residues. The CDR3 DNA is TGTGCCAGCAGTGACTACTCTGGGGCCAACGTCCTGACTTTC. Encoded protein: CASSDYSGANVLTF.

Relative to its sample, this clonotype is medium-sized. CDR3 nucleotides: TGTGCCAGCTCACATAGCCGGGGCTTAGCCTTTTCCTACGAGCAGTACTTC. Encoded protein: CASSHSRGLAFSYEQYF. The chain links TRBV18 to TRBJ2-7; tentatively, D is TRBD1 or TRBD2 (5 bases each). Germline V CDR1 and CDR2: KGHSH, LQKENI. Trimming shortened V by 4 bases and J by 1 base, and 20 bases separated the two germline ends. The CDR3 length is 17 residues.

By its share, this clonotype is medium-sized. V usage is TRBV30 and J usage is TRBJ2-5; 7 nucleotides line up with TRBD2. The CDR3 consists of 13 residues. Germline-derived CDR1 and CDR2 are GTSNPN and SVGIG (reference sequence). V lost 2 bases and J lost 5; bases outside the gene matches: 5. This CDR3 is CAWSKRGGETQYF. The CDR3 nucleotides read TGTGCCTGGAGTAAGCGGGGCGGGGAGACCCAGTACTTC. The full variable domain, rest sourced from reference TRBV30 and TRBJ2-5, is SQTIHQWPATLVQPVGSPLSLECTVEGTSNPNLYWYRQAAGRGLQLLFYSVGIGQISSEVPQNLSASRPQDRQFILSSKKLLLSDSGFYLCAWSKRGGETQYFGPGTRLLVL.

This clonotype is deemed medium-sized. This chain connects TRBV6-2 or TRBV6-3 to TRBJ2-7, with D perhaps matching TRBD1 (6 bases). CDR3 length: 15 residues. V gave up 7 bases and J gave up 2 bases, with 18 bases separating them. Germline V gene lookup returns CDR1 MNHEY and CDR2 SVGEGT. The CDR3, as DNA: TGTGCCAGCACCAAAAGTCGGACAGCCACCTACGAGCAGTACTTC. It codes for CASTKSRTATYEQYF.

Within the sample, this clonotype is medium-sized. The CDR3 here is CASSSHNANQPQHF. DNA for the CDR3: TGTGCCAGCAGCTCACATAACGCCAATCAGCCCCAGCATTTT. The chain links TRBV7-9 to TRBJ1-5; D not certain. Trimming took off 4 bases at V and 3 bases at J, with 10 bases between the two ends. The CDR3 has 14 residues. Germline V gene data show CDR1 as SEHNR and CDR2 as FQNEAQ (reference sequence).

In its sample, this clonotype is large (0.1 to 1%). The J gene is TRBJ2-7, the V gene TRBV4-3, with 11 bases aligning to TRBD1. CDR1 LGHNA and CDR2 YSLEER come from the germline V gene. The CDR3 extends over 15 amino acids. The V gene end was trimmed by 4 bases and the J gene end by 2 bases; junction bases not matched to a gene: 4. The DNA for the CDR3 is TGCGCCAGCAGCCTCATGGGACAGGGGGCCTACGAGCAGTACTTC. This translates into CASSLMGQGAYEQYF.

By proportion, this clonotype is medium-sized (0.01 to 0.1%). The chain joins TRBV10-1 to TRBJ2-7, with D perhaps matching TRBD1 or TRBD2 (5 bases each). The CDR3 totals 15 residues. V lost 5 bases and J 3 bases, leaving 17 bases between the germline ends. Germline CDR1 WNHNN, CDR2 SYGVQD (reference sequence). The CDR3 protein is CASSYRDGGNYEQYF. CDR3 nucleotide sequence: TGCGCCAGCAGTTACCGGGACGGTGGAAACTACGAGCAGTACTTC.

This clonotype is labeled as large. The chain links TRBV20-1 to TRBJ2-1, with a weak D call TRBD2 (6 bases). The CDR3 consists of 17 residues. The V and J ends lost 0 bases and 0 bases respectively, with 15 bases between them. CDR1 DFQATT and CDR2 SNEGSKA come from the germline V gene (reference sequence). Written as DNA, the CDR3 is TGCAGTGCTAGAGATATGAGGGCGGGGAGCTCCTACAATGAGCAGTTCTTC. Its translation: CSARDMRAGSSYNEQFF.

This clonotype counts as large. This sequence joins TRBV4-1 and TRBJ1-1; 8 bases fit TRBD1. Unmatched junction bases numbered 10, after V lost 0 bases and J lost 4 bases. Germline loops: CDR1 MGHRA, CDR2 YSYEKL. The CDR3 extends over 17 amino acids. This chain's CDR3 is CASSQDPTGAAGTEAFF. CDR3 nucleotide sequence: TGCGCCAGCAGCCAAGACCCGACAGGGGCCGCGGGCACTGAAGCTTTCTTT.

This clonotype is classed as medium-sized. V and J are TRBV20-1 and TRBJ2-1; TRBD2 agrees at 13 bases. The CDR3 covers 16 residues. Per germline, CDR1 DFQATT and CDR2 SNEGSKA (reference sequence). Unmatched junction bases numbered 9, after V lost 5 bases and J lost 5 bases. In DNA form, the CDR3 reads TGCAGTGCTTCGACTAGCGGGGGGCCAAGAAACAATGAGCAGTTCTTC. Translation: CSASTSGGPRNNEQFF.

This clonotype is labeled medium-sized. V gene TRBV5-8 combines with J gene TRBJ2-3; 9 bases map to TRBD1. The germline gives CDR1 SGHTS, CDR2 YDEGEE. V trimming: 1 base; J trimming: 5 bases; junction bases outside the gene matches: 5. The CDR3 loop spans 15 amino acids. CDR3 loop: CASSLQGQGGDTQYF. DNA for the CDR3: TGTGCCAGCAGCTTGCAGGGACAGGGTGGAGATACGCAGTATTTT.

By frequency in the sample, this clonotype is medium-sized. V is TRBV5-1 and J is TRBJ2-7; 11 nucleotides line up with TRBD2. V was pared by 0 bases and J by 4 bases, with 3 bases of the junction left unmatched. The CDR3 covers 15 residues. Germline CDR1 SGHRS, CDR2 YFSETQ. CDR3 region: CASSLAVAGGYEQYF. CDR3 coding DNA: TGCGCCAGCAGCTTGGCCGTAGCGGGGGGGTACGAGCAGTACTTC.

In its sample, this clonotype is medium-sized (0.01 to 0.1%). The CDR3 region is CASSYGQSSYNEQFF. In DNA, the CDR3 is TGTGCCAGCAGTTATGGACAAAGCTCCTACAATGAGCAGTTCTTC. The chain links TRBV6-2 or TRBV6-3 to TRBJ2-1, with D perhaps TRBD1 (5 bases). CDR3 size: 15 residues. Germline-derived CDR1 and CDR2 are MNHEY and SVGEGT. V dropped 3 bases and J dropped 0 bases, with 9 bases sitting between them.

Relative to its sample, this clonotype is medium-sized. The genes are TRBV19 and TRBJ2-1; 12 bases fit TRBD2. CDR1 LNHDA and CDR2 SQIVND come from the germline V gene (reference sequence). V was clipped by 3 bases and J by 7 bases; unmatched bases: 7. CDR3 length equals 16 residues. The CDR3 spells CASSIQLAGGRNEQFF. The DNA for the CDR3 is TGTGCCAGTAGTATTCAACTAGCGGGGGGCCGAAATGAGCAGTTCTTC.

This clonotype is judged medium-sized. This chain joins TRBV11-3 and TRBJ2-1; no firm D call. The V and J ends lost 5 bases and 9 bases respectively, with 14 bases between them. The CDR3 has 13 residues. Germline V gene sequence: CDR1 SGHNT, CDR2 YENEEA. The CDR3 DNA follows: TGTGCCAGCAGCCCCTCCCCGGGTTCTGAGCAGTTCTTC. Protein sequence: CASSPSPGSEQFF.

By its share, this clonotype is medium-sized (0.01 to 0.1%). V is TRBV20-1 and J is TRBJ2-1; TRBD2 matches 13 bases. CDR1 is DFQATT, CDR2 SNEGSKA, per germline (reference sequence). The V gene end was trimmed by 6 bases and the J gene end by 9 bases; junction bases not matched to a gene: 8. The CDR3 is 14 residues long. The CDR3 spells CSARGLAGLGEQFF. The CDR3 DNA reads as TGCAGTGCCAGGGGACTAGCGGGGTTGGGTGAGCAGTTCTTC.

In this sample, this clonotype is medium-sized. This chain joins TRBV4-3 and TRBJ2-2, with 7 bases matching TRBD1. The CDR3 has 15 amino acids. Germline loops: CDR1 LGHNA, CDR2 YSLEER. Losses at the gene ends were 6 bases for V and 0 bases for J; bases not matched to a gene: 4. CDR3 in amino acids: CASRMTGSNTGELFF. For the CDR3, the DNA is TGCGCCAGCAGGATGACAGGGTCGAACACCGGGGAGCTGTTTTTT.

By share, this clonotype ranks as large (0.1 to 1%). This chain joins TRBV4-3 and TRBJ1-4, with D perhaps TRBD1 (6 bases). The germline V gene has CDR1 LGHNA and CDR2 YSLEER. This CDR3 spans 18 amino acids. Trimming left V 0 bases short and J 0 bases short, with 14 bases between. As DNA, the CDR3 is TGCGCCAGCAGCCAAGATACCCCTTACAGGGCAACTAATGAAAAACTGTTTTTT. Encoded protein: CASSQDTPYRATNEKLFF.

In its sample, this clonotype was seen a few times. The chain combines TRBV29-1 with TRBJ2-1; 10 positions match TRBD2. The CDR3 has 15 amino acids. V was pared by 6 bases and J by 3 bases, with 8 bases of the junction left unmatched. Germline assignment: CDR1 SQVTM and CDR2 ANQGSEA. CDR3: CSVQTAGGFYNEQFF. The CDR3 DNA is TGCAGCGTGCAAACAGCGGGGGGGTTCTACAATGAGCAGTTCTTC.

This clonotype is hyperexpanded (1% or more). The CDR3 DNA is TGTGCCAGCAGCTCAGCGGGGGCAGGGAGCACAGATACGCAGTATTTT. Protein product: CASSSAGAGSTDTQYF. The chain links TRBV7-6 to TRBJ2-3; 8 nucleotides agree with TRBD2. Germline CDR1 SGHVS, CDR2 FNYEAQ. The CDR3 is made up of 16 amino acids. V trimming: 4 bases; J trimming: 0 bases; junction bases outside the gene matches: 6.

Sample share makes this clonotype medium-sized. The chain couples TRBV4-3 to TRBJ1-1, with D hard to call. The CDR3 spans 14 residues. Trimming stripped 1 base from V and 1 base from J, with 7 bases between. Germline V gene data show CDR1 as LGHNA and CDR2 as YSLEER. CDR3 in DNA: TGCGCCAGCAGCCAAGTTTCCAGGAACACTGAAGCTTTCTTT. It encodes CASSQVSRNTEAFF.

By frequency in the sample, this clonotype is large (0.1 to 1%). J is TRBJ1-5 and V is TRBV10-3; 7 bases line up with TRBD1. The CDR3 loop spans 14 amino acids. The V segment lost 8 bases and the J segment 5 bases; nucleotides outside the gene matches: 9. CDR1 is ENHRY and CDR2 is SYGVKD in the germline V gene. In DNA, the CDR3 is TGTGCCATCTCCCAGGGGGGTGGAGATCAGCCCCAGCATTTT. Residues: CAISQGGGDQPQHF.

In its sample, this clonotype is large (0.1 to 1%). The J gene is TRBJ2-7, the V gene TRBV27; tentatively, D is TRBD2 (5 bases). Trimming left V 4 bases short and J 3 bases short, with 19 bases between. Germline loops: CDR1 MNHEY, CDR2 SMNVEV (reference sequence). CDR3 length: 16 residues. As DNA, the CDR3 is TGTGCCAGCAGTTCCTCCCTAGCTGGAGACTTCTACGAGCAGTACTTC. As protein: CASSSSLAGDFYEQYF.